The T cell receptor (beta chain) described here comes from a study of shared clonotypes between healthy human individuals. Libraries were prepared by immunoSEQ multiplex PCR; TCRdb keeps only in-frame clonotypes and omits some of them. The repertoire holds about 2 million clones, 85% to 95% seen once, with 0.85% to 1.2% in the top ten. Naive-designated CD8 cells lacked CD45RO, were positively enriched for CCR7, and omitted terminally differentiated effector memory CD45RA+ cells. The V and J ends lost 1 base and 1 base respectively, with 7 bases between them. The CDR3 totals 13 residues. Germline CDR1 GTSNPN, CDR2 SVGIG (reference sequence).

V and J are TRBV30 and TRBJ1-2; D is uncertain. The sequence derives from a man aged 18 to 30 in good health. The sequencing sample was made of naive CD8+ T cells sorted from blood. The CDR3 here is CAWSGVGNYGYTF. CDR3 DNA sequence: TGTGCCTGGAGTGGAGTGGGTAACTATGGCTACACCTTC.